This T cell receptor beta chain stems from a study of tissue T cells after allogeneic stem cell transplantation. Study summary: Gastrointestinal graft-versus-host disease was present in all patients, each treated with several therapy lines. Where cell numbers permitted, CD3+ T cells were sorted from preserved blood and marrow.

The V gene end was trimmed by 5 bases and the J gene end by 7 bases; junction bases not matched to a gene: 7. The CDR3 extends over 13 amino acids. Germline CDR1 SGHAT, CDR2 FQNNGV. This clone was observed a few times. Its antigen is undetermined. The protocol was immunoSEQ multiplex PCR, while the TCRdb copy is restricted to in-frame clones and leaves out a portion. The sample shows about 28,000 clones, roughly 85% of them seen only once. General study findings and limits: Anatomically similar tissues had similar TCR repertoires within each patient.

This chain joins TRBV11-2 and TRBJ1-2; 7 bases agree with TRBD1. This TCR came from a woman aged 18-55 years who later had graft-versus-host disease after an allogeneic stem cell transplant. The sequences come from blood, collected before transplantation. The CDR3 coding sequence is TGTGCCAGCAGCCCGACAGGGTACCGTGGCTACACCTTC. It is translated as CASSPTGYRGYTF.